These 2 T cell receptor beta chains were sequenced from one sample in a study of blood T cell repertoires in COVID-19. Profiling relied on immunoSEQ multiplex PCR, and the TCRdb table lists in-frame clones only, not all of them. The sample lists about 57,000 clones, roughly 82% occurring once. The sample was peripheral blood. These receptors were taken from a woman older than 75 with acute or convalescent COVID-19.

The V and J genes are TRBV3-1 (or the pseudogene TRBV3-2) and TRBJ2-2; 9 positions agree with TRBD2. The CDR3 totals 16 residues. The V and J ends lost 2 bases and 7 bases, in that order; junction bases with no gene match: 8. Germline-derived CDR1 and CDR2 are LGHDT and YNNKEL (reference sequence). The CDR3 DNA follows: TGTGCCAGCAGCCAATCCTGGAGCGGGGGGTTCGGGGAGCTGTTTTTT. Translation gives CASSQSWSGGFGELFF.

The count of this clone is one. The chain joins TRBV5-6 to TRBJ1-2; 7 bases line up with TRBD1. The CDR3 is 16 amino acids. In germline, CDR1 is SGHDT, CDR2 YYEEEE. Trimming cost V 2 bases and J 1 base; bases outside gene matches: 8. The CDR3 DNA reads TGTGCCAGCAGCTTCCGCCCGACAGGGAATAACTATGGCTACACCTTC. Amino acids: CASSFRPTGNNYGYTF.